Included here is one T cell receptor (beta chain) sequence, with context. This sample stems from a study of cytomegalovirus exposure and HLA in healthy donors. Researchers ran the PCR with 60 Vbeta and 13 Jbeta primers. Assay used: immunoSEQ multiplex PCR; TCRdb lists only in-frame clones, some missing. The repertoire holds 120,000 or so clones, with roughly three quarters as singletons. CDR3 length: 12 amino acids. Germline-derived CDR1 and CDR2 are MNHEY and SVGAGI. Trimming shortened V by 8 bases and J by 4 bases, and 11 bases separated the two germline ends. Sequencing was done on a sample of PBMCs. This sequence was found in a man aged 18-30 years in good health and CMV-seronegative. The V call is TRBV6-5, the J call TRBJ2-5; a possible D gene is TRBD1 (5 bases). The DNA for the CDR3 is TGTGCCAGCGCGGCCGACAGAGAGACCCAGTACTTC. Amino acids: CASAADRETQYF.